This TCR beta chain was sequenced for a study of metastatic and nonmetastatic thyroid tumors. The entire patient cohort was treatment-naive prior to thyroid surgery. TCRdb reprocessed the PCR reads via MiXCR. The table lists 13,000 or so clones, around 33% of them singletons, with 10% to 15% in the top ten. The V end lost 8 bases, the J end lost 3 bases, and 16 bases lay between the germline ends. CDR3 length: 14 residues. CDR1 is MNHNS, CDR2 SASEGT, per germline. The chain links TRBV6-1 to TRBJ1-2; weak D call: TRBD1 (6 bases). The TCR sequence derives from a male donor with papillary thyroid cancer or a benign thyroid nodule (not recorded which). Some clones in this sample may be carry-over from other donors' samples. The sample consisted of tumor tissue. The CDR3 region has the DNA TGTGCCAGCCGTCCCCTCAGGGGAGACTATGGCTACACCTTC. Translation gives CASRPLRGDYGYTF.